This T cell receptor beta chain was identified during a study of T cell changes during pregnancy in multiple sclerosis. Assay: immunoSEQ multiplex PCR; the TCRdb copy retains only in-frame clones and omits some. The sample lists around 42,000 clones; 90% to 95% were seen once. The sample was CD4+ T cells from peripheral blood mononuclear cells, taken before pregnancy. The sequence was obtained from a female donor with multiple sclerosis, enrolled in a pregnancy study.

As DNA, the CDR3 is TGTGCCAGCCGTCCCGGGGGACTTTTCTACGAGCAGTACTTC. It translates to CASRPGGLFYEQYF. The chain carries TRBV6-5 and TRBJ2-7; tentative D call: TRBD2 (6 bases). V gave up 8 bases and J gave up 3 bases, with 17 bases separating them. Germline V gene sequence: CDR1 MNHEY, CDR2 SVGAGI. This CDR3 is built from 14 residues.